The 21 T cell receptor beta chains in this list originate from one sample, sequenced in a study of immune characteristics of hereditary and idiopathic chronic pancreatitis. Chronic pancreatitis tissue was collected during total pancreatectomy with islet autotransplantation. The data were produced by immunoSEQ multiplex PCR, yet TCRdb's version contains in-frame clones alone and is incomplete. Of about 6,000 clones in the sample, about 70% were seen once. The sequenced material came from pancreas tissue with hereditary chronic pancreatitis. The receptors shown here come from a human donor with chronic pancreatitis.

CDR3 DNA: TGTGCCAGCAGTTTCCTGATAGGGCCCCAGGGGACCGGGGAGCTGTTTTTT. Translated: CASSFLIGPQGTGELFF. The J gene is TRBJ2-2, the V gene TRBV27, with D perhaps matching TRBD1 (6 bases). V lost 3 bases to trimming and J lost 5 bases, with 19 bases between them. The CDR3 length is 17 residues. CDR1 is MNHEY and CDR2 is SMNVEV in the germline V gene (reference sequence).

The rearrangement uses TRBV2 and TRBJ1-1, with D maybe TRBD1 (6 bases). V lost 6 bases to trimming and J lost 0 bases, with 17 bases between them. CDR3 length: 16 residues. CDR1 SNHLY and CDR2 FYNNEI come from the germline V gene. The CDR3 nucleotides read TGTGCCAGCAGAGTTAGGACAGTAACCTTGAACACTGAAGCTTTCTTT. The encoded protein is CASRVRTVTLNTEAFF.

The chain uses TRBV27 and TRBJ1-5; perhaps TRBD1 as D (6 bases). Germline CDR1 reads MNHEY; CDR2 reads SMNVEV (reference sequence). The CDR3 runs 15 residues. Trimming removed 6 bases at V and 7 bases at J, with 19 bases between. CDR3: CASRDADTGWQPQHF. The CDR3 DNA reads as TGTGCCAGCAGAGACGCCGATACAGGGTGGCAGCCCCAGCATTTT.

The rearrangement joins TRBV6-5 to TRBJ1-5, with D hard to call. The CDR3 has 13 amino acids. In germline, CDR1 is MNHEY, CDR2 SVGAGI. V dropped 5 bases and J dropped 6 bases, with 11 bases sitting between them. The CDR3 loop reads CASSPSGGQPQHF. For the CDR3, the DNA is TGTGCCAGCAGTCCCTCCGGCGGTCAGCCCCAGCATTTT.

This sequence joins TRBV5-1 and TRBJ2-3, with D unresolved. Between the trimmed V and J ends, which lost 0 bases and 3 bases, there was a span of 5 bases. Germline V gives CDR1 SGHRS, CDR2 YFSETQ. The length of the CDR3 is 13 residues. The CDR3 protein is CASSLVRTDTQYF. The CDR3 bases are TGCGCCAGCAGCTTGGTGAGGACAGATACGCAGTATTTT.

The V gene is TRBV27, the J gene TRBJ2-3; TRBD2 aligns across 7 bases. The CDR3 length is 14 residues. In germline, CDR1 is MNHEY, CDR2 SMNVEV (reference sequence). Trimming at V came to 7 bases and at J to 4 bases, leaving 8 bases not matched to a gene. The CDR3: CASTLMAGADTQYF. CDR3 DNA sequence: TGTGCCAGCACCTTAATGGCGGGGGCAGATACGCAGTATTTT.

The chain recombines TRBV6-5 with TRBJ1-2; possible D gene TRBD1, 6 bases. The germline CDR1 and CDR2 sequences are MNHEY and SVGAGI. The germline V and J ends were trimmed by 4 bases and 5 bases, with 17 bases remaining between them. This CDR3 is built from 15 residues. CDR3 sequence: CASSFLRGPFYGYTF. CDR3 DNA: TGTGCCAGCAGTTTCCTCCGGGGGCCCTTTTATGGCTACACCTTC.

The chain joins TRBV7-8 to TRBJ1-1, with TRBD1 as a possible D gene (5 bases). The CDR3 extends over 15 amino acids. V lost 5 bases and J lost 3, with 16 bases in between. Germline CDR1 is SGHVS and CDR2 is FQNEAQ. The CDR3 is CASSRALGTDTEAFF. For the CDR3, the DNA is TGTGCCAGCAGCAGGGCATTGGGGACGGACACTGAAGCTTTCTTT.

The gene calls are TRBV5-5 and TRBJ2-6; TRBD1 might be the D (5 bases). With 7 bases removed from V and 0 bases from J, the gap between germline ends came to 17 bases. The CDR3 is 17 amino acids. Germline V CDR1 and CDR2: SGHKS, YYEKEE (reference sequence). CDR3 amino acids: CASGTGPSPSGANVLTF. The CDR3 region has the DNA TGTGCCAGCGGTACAGGCCCTTCACCCTCTGGGGCCAACGTCCTGACTTTC.

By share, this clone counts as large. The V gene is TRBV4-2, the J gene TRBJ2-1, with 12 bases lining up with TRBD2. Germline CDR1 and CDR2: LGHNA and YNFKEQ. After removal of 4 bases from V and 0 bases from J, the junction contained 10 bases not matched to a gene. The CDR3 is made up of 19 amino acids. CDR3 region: CASSLQTSGGYSSYNEQFF. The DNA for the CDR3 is TGTGCCAGCAGCCTCCAGACTAGCGGGGGATACAGCTCCTACAATGAGCAGTTCTTC.

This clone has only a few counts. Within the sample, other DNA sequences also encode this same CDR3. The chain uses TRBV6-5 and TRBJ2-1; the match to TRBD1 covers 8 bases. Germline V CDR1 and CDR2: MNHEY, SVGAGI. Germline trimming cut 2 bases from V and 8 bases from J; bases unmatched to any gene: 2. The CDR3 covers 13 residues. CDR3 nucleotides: TGTGCCAGCAGTTACGACAGGGGCCATGAGCAGTTCTTC. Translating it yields CASSYDRGHEQFF.

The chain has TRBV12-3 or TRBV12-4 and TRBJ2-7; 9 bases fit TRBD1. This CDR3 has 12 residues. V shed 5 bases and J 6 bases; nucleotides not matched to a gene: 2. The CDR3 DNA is TGTGCCAGCAGTGACAGGGGGGGCGAGCAGTACTTC. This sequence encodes CASSDRGGEQYF.

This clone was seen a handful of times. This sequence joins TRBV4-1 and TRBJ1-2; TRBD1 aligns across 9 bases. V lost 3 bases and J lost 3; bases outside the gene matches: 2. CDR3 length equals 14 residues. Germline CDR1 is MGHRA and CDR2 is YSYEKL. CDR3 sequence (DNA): TGCGCCAGCAGCCAGACAGGGGGGTACTATGGCTACACCTTC. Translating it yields CASSQTGGYYGYTF.

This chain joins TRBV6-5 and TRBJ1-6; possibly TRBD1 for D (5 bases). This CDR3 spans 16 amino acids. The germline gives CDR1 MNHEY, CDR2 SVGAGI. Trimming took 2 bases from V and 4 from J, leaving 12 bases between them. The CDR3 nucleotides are TGTGCCAGCAGTTACGCCCGGGACCTTTATAATTCACCCCTCCACTTT. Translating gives CASSYARDLYNSPLHF.

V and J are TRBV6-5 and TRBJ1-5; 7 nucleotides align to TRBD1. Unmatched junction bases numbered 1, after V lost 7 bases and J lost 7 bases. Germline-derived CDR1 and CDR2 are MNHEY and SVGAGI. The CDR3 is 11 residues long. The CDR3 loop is CASKDRQPQHF. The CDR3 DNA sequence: TGTGCCAGCAAGGACAGGCAGCCCCAGCATTTT.

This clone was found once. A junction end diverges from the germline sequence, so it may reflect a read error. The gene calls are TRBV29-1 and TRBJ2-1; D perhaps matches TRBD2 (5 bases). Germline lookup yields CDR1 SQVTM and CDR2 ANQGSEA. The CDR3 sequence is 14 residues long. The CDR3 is CSVEGGFSYNGQFF. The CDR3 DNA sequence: TGCAGCGTTGAAGGAGGGTTCTCCTACAATGGGCAGTTCTTC.

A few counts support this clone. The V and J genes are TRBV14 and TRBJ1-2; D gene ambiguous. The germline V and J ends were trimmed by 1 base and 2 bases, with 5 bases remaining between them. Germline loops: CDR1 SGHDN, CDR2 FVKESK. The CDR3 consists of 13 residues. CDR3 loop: CASSQVMNYGYTF. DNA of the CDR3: TGTGCCAGCAGCCAAGTAATGAACTATGGCTACACCTTC.

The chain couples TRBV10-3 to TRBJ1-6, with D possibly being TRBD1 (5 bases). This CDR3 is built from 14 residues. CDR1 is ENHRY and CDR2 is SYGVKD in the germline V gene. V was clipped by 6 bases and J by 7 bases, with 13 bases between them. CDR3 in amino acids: CAISTGTGNSPLHF. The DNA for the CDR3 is TGTGCCATCAGCACCGGGACGGGAAATTCACCCCTCCACTTT.

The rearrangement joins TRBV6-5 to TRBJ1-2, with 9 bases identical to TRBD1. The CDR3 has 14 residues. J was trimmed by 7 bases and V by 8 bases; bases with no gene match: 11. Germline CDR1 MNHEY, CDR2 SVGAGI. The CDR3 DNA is TGTGCCAGCGAACCTTCACAGGGGGCTGGTGGCTACACCTTC. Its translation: CASEPSQGAGGYTF.

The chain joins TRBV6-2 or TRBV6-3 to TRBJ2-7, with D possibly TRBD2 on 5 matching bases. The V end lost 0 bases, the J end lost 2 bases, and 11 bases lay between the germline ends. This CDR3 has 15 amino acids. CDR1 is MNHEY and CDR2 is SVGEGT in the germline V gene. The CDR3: CASSYSQRLTYEQYF. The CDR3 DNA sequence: TGTGCCAGCAGTTACTCGCAGCGGTTAACCTACGAGCAGTACTTC.

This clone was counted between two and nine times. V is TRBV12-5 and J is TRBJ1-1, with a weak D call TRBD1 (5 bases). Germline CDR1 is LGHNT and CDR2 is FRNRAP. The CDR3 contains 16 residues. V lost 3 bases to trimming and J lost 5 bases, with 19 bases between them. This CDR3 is CASGFGATEIVTEAFF. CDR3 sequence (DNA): TGTGCTAGTGGTTTTGGCGCGACAGAGATTGTGACTGAAGCTTTCTTT.